These T cell receptor beta chains were read from a single sample in a study of vaccination effects on CD4 cells after COVID-19. The method was immunoSEQ multiplex PCR; TCRdb's version includes in-frame clones alone and lacks a portion of them. In the table there are some 60,000 clones, around 84% of which are singletons. Their antigens are not known. The sample was CD4+ T cells from PBMCs cultured without peptide, taken after COVID-19 vaccination. These receptors all come from a human donor who received a COVID-19 vaccine. The CDR3 runs from the conserved cysteine through the conserved F or W. Fields, in order: J gene, V gene, clone size, D gene, CDR3 DNA, CDR3 protein. The D gene is left open where the match is weak. Some rows have no size entry. The others give once, few or many, or a class for an expanded clone.

>TRBJ2-2|TRBV9|.|.
TGTGCCAGCAGCAAGGACGAAGGGGAGCTGTTTTTT
CASSKDEGELFF
>TRBJ2-1|TRBV18|few|TRBD1
TGTGCCAGCTCACCTCCGGGACAGGGTTACAATGAGCAGTTCTTC
CASSPPGQGYNEQFF
>TRBJ1-4|TRBV28|few|.
TGTGCCAGCAAGATCGGAGGGGCAGGGAAAGAAAAACTGTTTTTT
CASKIGGAGKEKLFF
>TRBJ1-1|TRBV5-1|.|TRBD1
TGCGCCAGCAGCTTGGAGGCAGGGGGCTCGGGCACTGAAGCTTTCTTT
CASSLEAGGSGTEAFF
>TRBJ2-3|TRBV30|.|.
TGTGCCTGGAGTGTCAACTGGGAAACAGATACGCAGTATTTT
CAWSVNWETDTQYF
>TRBJ2-7|TRBV5-6|.|TRBD1
TGTGCCAGCAGCCCGAAGACAGGGATCCCGTCCTACGAGCAGTACTTC
CASSPKTGIPSYEQYF
>TRBJ1-6|TRBV6-6|.|TRBD1
TGTGCCAGCAGTCAAAGACCCGGGACAGCCTATTCACCCCTCCACTTT
CASSQRPGTAYSPLHF
>TRBJ1-2|TRBV24-1|.|.
TGTGCCACCAGTGACCCAGGGGAAGGCTACACCTTC
CATSDPGEGYTF
>TRBJ1-4|TRBV30|.|.
TGTGCCTGGAGTCCACACTTAGGCGAAAAACTGTTTTTT
CAWSPHLGEKLFF
>TRBJ2-7|TRBV28|once|TRBD2
TGTGCCAGCAGGAAAAGGCCGAGCGGGAGGTGGGGGTTAGATTACGAGCAGTACTTC
CASRKRPSGRWGLDYEQYF
>TRBJ1-1|TRBV7-9|once|.
TGTGCCAGCAGTCTGGACCAGTCCCTTGGAACTGAAGCTTTCTTT
CASSLDQSLGTEAFF
>TRBJ1-2|TRBV3-1/TRBV3-2|.|TRBD1
TGTGCCAGCAGCCCTTCGACAGGGGACGGCTACACCTTC
CASSPSTGDGYTF
>TRBJ1-1|TRBV5-1|.|TRBD1
TGCGCCAGCAGCCCCGACAGGGCCATGAACACTGAAGCTTTCTTT
CASSPDRAMNTEAFF
>TRBJ2-7|TRBV5-4|.|.
TGTGCCAGCAGCTTGTTTGAGCAGCGCTACGAGCAGTACTTC
CASSLFEQRYEQYF
>TRBJ2-1|TRBV3-1/TRBV3-2|.|TRBD2
TGTGCCAGCAGCCAAGATGGAAGCGGGAGGGCCCTGCAGTTCTTC
CASSQDGSGRALQFF
>TRBJ1-5|TRBV2|.|.
TGTGCCAGCAGGGGGGCTCAGGACAGTACCCGTTATAGCAATCAGCCCCAGCATTTT
CASRGAQDSTRYSNQPQHF
>TRBJ1-6|TRBV6-6|.|TRBD1
TGTGCCAGCATACAGGGGCGTAATTATAATTCACCCCTCCACTTT
CASIQGRNYNSPLHF
>TRBJ2-7|TRBV5-6|few|TRBD2
TGTGCCAGCACCTACGGGGGGGCCTACGAGCAGTACTTC
CASTYGGAYEQYF